This T cell receptor (beta chain) was recovered during a study of shared clonotypes between healthy human individuals. Study as a whole: The study used three CD4 naive, three CD4 memory, two CD8 naive and one CD8 memory plate per donor.

Authors' methods: Junction-only sequences without quality scores were provided by ImmunoSEQ, so filtering was different. Sequencing was performed with immunoSEQ multiplex PCR; in TCRdb, only in-frame clones are kept and a portion is missing. The V and J calls and the clone size are those of that table, but D and trimming were determined from the DNA. The sample records about 79,000 clones, around 57% being singletons. CDR1 and CDR2 from the germline V gene are SGHVS and FQNEAQ. Trimming removed 5 bases from V and 0 bases from J, with 14 bases in between. This CDR3 is 15 amino acids long. This clone was picked up one time.

The material sequenced was memory CD8+ T cells sorted from blood. As to subset: CD45RO+ cells pooled with CCR7-negative TemRA cells. This TCR was sampled from a man aged 25-45 years in good health. The rearrangement joins TRBV7-8 to TRBJ2-7; possibly TRBD2 for D (5 bases). CDR3 nucleotide sequence: TGTGCCAGCAGCCCGAAGCGGCTCCCCTCCTACGAGCAGTACTTC. Protein product: CASSPKRLPSYEQYF.